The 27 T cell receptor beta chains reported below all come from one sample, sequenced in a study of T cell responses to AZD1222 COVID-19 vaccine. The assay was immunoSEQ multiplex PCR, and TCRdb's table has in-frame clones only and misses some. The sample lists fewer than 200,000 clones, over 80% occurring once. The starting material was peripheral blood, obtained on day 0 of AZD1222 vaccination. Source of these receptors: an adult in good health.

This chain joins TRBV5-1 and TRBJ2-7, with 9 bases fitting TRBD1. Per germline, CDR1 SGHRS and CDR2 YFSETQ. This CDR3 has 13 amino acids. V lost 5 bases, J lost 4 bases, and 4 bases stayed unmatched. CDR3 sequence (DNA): TGCGCCAGCAGACCGACAGGGGGGTACGAGCAGTACTTC. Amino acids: CASRPTGGYEQYF.

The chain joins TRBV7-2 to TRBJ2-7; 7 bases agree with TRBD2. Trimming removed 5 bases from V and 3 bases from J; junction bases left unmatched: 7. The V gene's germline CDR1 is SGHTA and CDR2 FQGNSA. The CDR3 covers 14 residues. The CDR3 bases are TGTGCCAGCAGCCTGAGCGGGAACAACTACGAGCAGTACTTC. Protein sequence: CASSLSGNNYEQYF.

The CDR3 loop reads CATSDQYQPQHF. CDR3 DNA sequence: TGTGCCACCAGTGACCAATATCAGCCCCAGCATTTT. This chain uses TRBV24-1 with TRBJ1-5; D not certain. The CDR3 sequence is 12 residues long. V was trimmed by 4 bases and J by 5 bases, leaving 5 bases between them. In germline, CDR1 is KGHDR, CDR2 SFDVKD.

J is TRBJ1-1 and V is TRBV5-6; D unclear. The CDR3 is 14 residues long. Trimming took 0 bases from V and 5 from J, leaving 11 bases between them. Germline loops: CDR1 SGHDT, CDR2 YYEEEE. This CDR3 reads CASSLGWGRTEAFF. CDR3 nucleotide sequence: TGTGCCAGCAGCTTGGGCTGGGGTCGGACTGAAGCTTTCTTT.

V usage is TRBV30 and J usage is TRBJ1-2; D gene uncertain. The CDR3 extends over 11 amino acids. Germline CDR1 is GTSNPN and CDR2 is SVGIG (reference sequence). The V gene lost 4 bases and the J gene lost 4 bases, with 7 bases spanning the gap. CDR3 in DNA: TGTGCCTGGACATTCGCCTATGGCTACACCTTC. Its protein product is CAWTFAYGYTF.

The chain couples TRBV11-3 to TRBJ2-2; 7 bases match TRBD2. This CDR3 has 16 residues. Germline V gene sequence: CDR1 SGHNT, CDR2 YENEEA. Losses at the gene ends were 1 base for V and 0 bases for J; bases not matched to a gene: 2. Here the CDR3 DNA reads TGTGCCAGCAGCTTAGTAGCGGGCTCGAACACCGGGGAGCTGTTTTTT. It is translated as CASSLVAGSNTGELFF.

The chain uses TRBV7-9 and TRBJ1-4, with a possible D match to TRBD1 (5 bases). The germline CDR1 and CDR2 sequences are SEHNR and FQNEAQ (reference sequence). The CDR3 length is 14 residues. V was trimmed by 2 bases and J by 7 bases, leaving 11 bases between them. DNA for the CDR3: TGTGCCAGCAGCTTAACTGGGGCAGCTGAAAAACTGTTTTTT. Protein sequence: CASSLTGAAEKLFF. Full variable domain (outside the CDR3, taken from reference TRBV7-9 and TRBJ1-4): DTGVSQNPRHKITKRGQNVTFRCDPISEHNRLYWYRQTLGQGPEFLTYFQNEAQLEKSRLLSDRFSAERPKGSFSTLEIQRTEQGDSAMYLCASSLTGAAEKLFFGSGTQLSVL.

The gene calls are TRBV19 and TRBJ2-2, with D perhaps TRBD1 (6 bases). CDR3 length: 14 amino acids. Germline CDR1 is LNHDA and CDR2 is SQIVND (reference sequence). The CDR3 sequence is CPQADKGESGELFF. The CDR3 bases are TGTCCCCAGGCCGACAAGGGGGAGTCCGGGGAGCTGTTTTTT.

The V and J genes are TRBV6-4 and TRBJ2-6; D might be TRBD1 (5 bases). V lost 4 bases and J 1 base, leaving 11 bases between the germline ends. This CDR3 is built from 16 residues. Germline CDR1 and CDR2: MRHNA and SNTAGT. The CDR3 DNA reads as TGTGCCAGCAGTGCTACAGGAAAGTCTGGGGCCAACGTCCTGACTTTC. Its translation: CASSATGKSGANVLTF.

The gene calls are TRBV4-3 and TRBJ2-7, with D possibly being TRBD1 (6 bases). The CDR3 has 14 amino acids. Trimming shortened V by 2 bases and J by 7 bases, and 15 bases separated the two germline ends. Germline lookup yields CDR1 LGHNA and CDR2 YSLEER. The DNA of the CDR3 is TGCGCCAGCAGCCAAACCGGGACATCGGGAGAGCAGTACTTC. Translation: CASSQTGTSGEQYF.

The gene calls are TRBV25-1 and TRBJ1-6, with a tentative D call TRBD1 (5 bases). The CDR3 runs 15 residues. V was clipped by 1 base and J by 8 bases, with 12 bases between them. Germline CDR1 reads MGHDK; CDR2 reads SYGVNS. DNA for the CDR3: TGTGCCAGCAGTGAATTCGGGGGAAACGATTCACCCCTCCACTTT. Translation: CASSEFGGNDSPLHF.

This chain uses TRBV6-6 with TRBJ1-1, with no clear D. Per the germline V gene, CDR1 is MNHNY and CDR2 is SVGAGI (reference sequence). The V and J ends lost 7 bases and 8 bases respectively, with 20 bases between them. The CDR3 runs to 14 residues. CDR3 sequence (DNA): TGTGCCAGCAACGAAGTAATGAGACAAGCCGAAGCTTTCTTT. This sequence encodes CASNEVMRQAEAFF.

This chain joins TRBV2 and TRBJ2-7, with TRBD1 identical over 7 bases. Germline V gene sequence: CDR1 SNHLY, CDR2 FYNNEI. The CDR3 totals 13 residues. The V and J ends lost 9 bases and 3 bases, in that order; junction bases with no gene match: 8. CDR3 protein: CARGGQSRYEQYF. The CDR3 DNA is TGTGCCAGAGGGGGACAGTCCCGCTACGAGCAGTACTTC.

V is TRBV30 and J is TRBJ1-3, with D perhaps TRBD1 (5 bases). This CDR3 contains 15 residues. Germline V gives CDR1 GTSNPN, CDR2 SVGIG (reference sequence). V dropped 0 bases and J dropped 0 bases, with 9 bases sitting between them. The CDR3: CAWSVRGSSGNTIYF. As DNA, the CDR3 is TGTGCCTGGAGTGTTAGGGGCTCCTCTGGAAACACCATATATTTT.

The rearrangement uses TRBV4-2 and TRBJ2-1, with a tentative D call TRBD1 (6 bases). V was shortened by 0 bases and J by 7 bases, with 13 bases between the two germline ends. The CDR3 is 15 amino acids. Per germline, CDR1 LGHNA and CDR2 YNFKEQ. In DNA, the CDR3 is TGTGCCAGCAGCCAAGAGGGGGCAGGGAAAAATGAGCAGTTCTTC. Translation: CASSQEGAGKNEQFF.

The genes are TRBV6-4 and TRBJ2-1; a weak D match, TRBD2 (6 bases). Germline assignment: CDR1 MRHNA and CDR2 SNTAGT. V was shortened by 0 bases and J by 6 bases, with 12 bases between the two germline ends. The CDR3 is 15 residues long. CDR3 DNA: TGTGCCAGCAGTGACTCGGGACTGCGGCTCAATGAGCAGTTCTTC. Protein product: CASSDSGLRLNEQFF.

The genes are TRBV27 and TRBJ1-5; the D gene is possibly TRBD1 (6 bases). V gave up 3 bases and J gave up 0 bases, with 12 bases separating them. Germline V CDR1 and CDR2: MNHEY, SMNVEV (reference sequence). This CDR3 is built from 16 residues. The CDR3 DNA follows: TGTGCCAGCAGTTTGGGGGCTGACCTTAGCAATCAGCCCCAGCATTTT. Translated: CASSLGADLSNQPQHF.

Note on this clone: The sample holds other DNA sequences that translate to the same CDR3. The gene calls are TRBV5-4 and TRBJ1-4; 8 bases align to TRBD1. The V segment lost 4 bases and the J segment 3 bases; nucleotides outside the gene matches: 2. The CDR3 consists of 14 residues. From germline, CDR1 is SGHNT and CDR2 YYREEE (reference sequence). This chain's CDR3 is CASSLQGANEKLFF. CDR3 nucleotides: TGTGCCAGCAGCCTACAGGGGGCTAATGAAAAACTGTTTTTT.

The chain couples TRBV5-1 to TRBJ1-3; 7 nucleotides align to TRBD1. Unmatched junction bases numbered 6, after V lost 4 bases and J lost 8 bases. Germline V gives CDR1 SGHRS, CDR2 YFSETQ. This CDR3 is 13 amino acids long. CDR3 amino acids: CASSMTGTDTIYF. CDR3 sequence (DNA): TGCGCCAGCAGCATGACAGGGACGGACACCATATATTTT. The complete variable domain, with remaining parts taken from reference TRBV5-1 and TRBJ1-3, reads KAGVTQTPRYLIKTRGQQVTLSCSPISGHRSVSWYQQTPGQGLQFLFEYFSETQRNKGNFPGRFSGRQFSNSRSEMNVSTLELGDSALYLCASSMTGTDTIYFGEGSWLTVV.

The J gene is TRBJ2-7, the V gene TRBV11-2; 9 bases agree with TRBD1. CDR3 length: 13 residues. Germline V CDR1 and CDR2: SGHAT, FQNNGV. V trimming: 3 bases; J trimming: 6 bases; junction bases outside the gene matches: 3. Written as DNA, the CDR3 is TGTGCCAGCAGCTTGGGACAGGGCTCCGAGCAGTACTTC. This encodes CASSLGQGSEQYF.

The CDR3 region is CASSHATGGRNTGELFF. CDR3 DNA: TGTGCCAGCAGCCACGCGACTGGCGGGAGGAACACCGGGGAGCTGTTTTTT. The chain carries TRBV4-2 and TRBJ2-2; TRBD2 matches 7 bases. V lost 3 bases to trimming and J lost 1 base; unmatched junction nucleotides: 8. In germline, CDR1 is LGHNA, CDR2 YNFKEQ. CDR3 length: 17 residues.

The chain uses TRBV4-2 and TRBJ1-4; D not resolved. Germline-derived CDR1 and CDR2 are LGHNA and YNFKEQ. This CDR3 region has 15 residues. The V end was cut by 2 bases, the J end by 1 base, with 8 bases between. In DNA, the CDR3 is TGTGCCAGCAGCCAACCAACAAGAACTAATGAAAAACTGTTTTTT. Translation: CASSQPTRTNEKLFF.

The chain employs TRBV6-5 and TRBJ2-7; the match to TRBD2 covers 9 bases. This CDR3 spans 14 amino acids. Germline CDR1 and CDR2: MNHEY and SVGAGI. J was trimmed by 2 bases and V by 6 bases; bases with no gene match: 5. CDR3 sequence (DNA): TGTGCCAGCAGGCACCTAGCGGGAACCTACGAGCAGTACTTC. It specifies CASRHLAGTYEQYF.

CDR3 DNA: TGTGCCAGTAGTATAGGCAGGTCCGTTACCGGGGAGCTGTTTTTT. This codes for CASSIGRSVTGELFF. The chain is built from TRBV19 and TRBJ2-2, with unresolved D. Trimming removed 1 base at V and 5 bases at J, with 11 bases between. In germline, CDR1 is LNHDA, CDR2 SQIVND (reference sequence). This CDR3 comprises 15 residues.

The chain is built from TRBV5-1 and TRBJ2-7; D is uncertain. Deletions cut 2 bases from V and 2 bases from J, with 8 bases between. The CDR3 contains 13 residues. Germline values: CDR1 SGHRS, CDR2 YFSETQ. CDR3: CASSFGAAYEQYF. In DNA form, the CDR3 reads TGCGCCAGCAGCTTCGGCGCGGCCTACGAGCAGTACTTC. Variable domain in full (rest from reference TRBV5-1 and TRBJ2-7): KAGVTQTPRYLIKTRGQQVTLSCSPISGHRSVSWYQQTPGQGLQFLFEYFSETQRNKGNFPGRFSGRQFSNSRSEMNVSTLELGDSALYLCASSFGAAYEQYFGPGTRLTVT.

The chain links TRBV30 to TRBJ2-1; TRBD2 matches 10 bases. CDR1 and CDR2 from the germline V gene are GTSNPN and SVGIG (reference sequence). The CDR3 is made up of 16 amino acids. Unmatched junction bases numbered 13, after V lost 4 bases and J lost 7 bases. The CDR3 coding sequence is TGTGCCTGGACTCGTCGAGCGGGGGGGCTGGGGAATGAGCAGTTCTTC. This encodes CAWTRRAGGLGNEQFF. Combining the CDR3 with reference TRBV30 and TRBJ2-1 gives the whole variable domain SQTIHQWPATLVQPVGSPLSLECTVEGTSNPNLYWYRQAAGRGLQLLFYSVGIGQISSEVPQNLSASRPQDRQFILSSKKLLLSDSGFYLCAWTRRAGGLGNEQFFGPGTRLTVL.

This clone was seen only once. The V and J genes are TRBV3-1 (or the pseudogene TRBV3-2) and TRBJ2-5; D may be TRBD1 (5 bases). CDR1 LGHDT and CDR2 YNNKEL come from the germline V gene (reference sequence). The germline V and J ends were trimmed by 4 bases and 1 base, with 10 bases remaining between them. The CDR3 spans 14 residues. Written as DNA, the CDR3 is TGTGCCAGCAGCCTGCTTGGGGCCCAAGAGACCCAGTACTTC. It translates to CASSLLGAQETQYF.